This T cell receptor (beta chain) came from a study of blood T cell repertoires in COVID-19. Turning to the study itself: Samples representing acute and convalescent COVID-19 were sourced from the United States, Italy and Spain. T cells, B-cell-depleted T cells, or PBMCs supplied cDNA or gDNA.

With 3 bases removed from V and 1 base from J, the gap between germline ends came to 18 bases. Germline assignment: CDR1 LGHNT and CDR2 FRNRAP. CDR3 length: 17 amino acids. Profiling relied on immunoSEQ multiplex PCR, and the TCRdb table lists in-frame clones only, not all of them. The sample shows approximately 110,000 clones, 85% of them seen only once. The V call is TRBV12-5, the J call TRBJ1-2; no clear D. The sequenced material came from peripheral blood. The clonotype was recovered from a human donor in a cohort sampled during active COVID-19. This chain's CDR3 is CASGFSVSIEVNYGYTF. The CDR3 nucleotides are TGTGCTAGTGGTTTTTCTGTTAGCATCGAGGTTAACTATGGCTACACCTTC.